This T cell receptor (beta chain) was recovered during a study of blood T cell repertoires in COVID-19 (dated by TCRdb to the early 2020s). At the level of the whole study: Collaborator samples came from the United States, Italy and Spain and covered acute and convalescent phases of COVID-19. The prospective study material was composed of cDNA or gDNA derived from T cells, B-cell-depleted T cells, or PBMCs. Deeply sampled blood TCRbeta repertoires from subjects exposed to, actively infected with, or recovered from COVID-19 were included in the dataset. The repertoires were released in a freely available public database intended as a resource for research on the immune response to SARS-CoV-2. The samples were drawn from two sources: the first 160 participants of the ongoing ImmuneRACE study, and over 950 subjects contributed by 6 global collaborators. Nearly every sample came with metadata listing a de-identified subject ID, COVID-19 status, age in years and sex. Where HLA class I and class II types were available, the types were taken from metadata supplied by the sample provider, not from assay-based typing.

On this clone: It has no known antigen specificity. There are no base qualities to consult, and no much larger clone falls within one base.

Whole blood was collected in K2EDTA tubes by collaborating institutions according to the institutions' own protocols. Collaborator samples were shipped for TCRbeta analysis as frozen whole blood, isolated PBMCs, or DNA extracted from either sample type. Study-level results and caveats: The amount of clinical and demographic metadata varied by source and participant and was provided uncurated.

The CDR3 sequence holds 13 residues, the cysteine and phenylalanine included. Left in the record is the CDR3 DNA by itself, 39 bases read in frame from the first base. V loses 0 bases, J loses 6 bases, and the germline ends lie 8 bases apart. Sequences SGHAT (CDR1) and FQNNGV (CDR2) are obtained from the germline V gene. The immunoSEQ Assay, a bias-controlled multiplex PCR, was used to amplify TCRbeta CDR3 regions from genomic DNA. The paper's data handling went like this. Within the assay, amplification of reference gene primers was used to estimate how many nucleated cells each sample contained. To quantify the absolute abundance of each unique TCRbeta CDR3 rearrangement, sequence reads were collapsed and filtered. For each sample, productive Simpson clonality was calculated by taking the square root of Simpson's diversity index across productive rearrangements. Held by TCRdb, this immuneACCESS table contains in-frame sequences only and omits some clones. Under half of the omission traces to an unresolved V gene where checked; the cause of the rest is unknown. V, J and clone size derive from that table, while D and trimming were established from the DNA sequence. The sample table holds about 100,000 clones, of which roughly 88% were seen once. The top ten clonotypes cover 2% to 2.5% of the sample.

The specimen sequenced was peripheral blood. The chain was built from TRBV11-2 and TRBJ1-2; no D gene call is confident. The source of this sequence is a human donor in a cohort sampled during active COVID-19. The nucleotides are TGTGCCAGCAGCTTAGACGGGAACGATGGCTACACCTTC. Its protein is CASSLDGNDGYTF.